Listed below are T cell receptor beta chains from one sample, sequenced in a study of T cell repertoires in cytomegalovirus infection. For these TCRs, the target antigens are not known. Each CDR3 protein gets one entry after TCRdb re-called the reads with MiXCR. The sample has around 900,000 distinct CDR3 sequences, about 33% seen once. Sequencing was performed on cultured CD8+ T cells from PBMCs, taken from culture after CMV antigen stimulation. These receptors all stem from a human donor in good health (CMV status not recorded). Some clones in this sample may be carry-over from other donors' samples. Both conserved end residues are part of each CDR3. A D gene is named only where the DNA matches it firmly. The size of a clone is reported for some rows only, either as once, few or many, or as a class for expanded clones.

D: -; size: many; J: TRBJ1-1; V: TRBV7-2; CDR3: CASSLDGLGGAEAFF; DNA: TGTGCCAGCAGCTTAGACGGTTTGGGAGGAGCTGAAGCTTTCTTT
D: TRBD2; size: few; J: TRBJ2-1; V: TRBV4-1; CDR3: CASSFLAGGLDSYNEQFF; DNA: TGCGCCAGCAGCTTCTTAGCGGGGGGCCTAGACTCCTACAATGAGCAGTTCTTC
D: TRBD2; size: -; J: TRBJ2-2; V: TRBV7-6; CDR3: CASSAQTSVLGRGELFF; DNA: TGTGCCAGCAGCGCCCAGACTAGCGTGCTCGGGAGGGGGGAGCTGTTTTTT
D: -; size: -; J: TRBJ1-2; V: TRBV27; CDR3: CASSLTDSGYGYTF; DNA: TGTGCCAGCAGTCTCACGGACAGTGGCTATGGCTACACCTTC
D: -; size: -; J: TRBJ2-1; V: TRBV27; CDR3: CASGVTGAYNEQFF; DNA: TGTGCCAGCGGAGTAACGGGGGCATACAATGAGCAGTTCTTC
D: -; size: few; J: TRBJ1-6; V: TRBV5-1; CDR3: CASSPSTGTYANSPLHF; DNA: TGCGCCAGCAGCCCATCCACAGGAACCTATGCTAATTCACCCCTCCACTTT
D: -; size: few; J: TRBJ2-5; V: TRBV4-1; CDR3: CASSQNPRGSRETQYF; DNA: TGCGCCAGCAGCCAAAACCCTCGAGGGAGTCGCGAGACCCAGTACTTC
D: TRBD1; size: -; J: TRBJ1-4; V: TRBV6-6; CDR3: CASSQTGKLFF; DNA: TGTGCCAGCAGCCAGACAGGGAAACTGTTTTTT
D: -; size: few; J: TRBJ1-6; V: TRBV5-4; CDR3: CASSLETEYNSPLHF; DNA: TGTGCCAGCAGCTTGGAAACAGAGTATAATTCACCCCTCCACTTT
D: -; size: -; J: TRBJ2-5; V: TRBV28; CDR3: CASSFMEAETQYF; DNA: TGTGCCAGCAGTTTTATGGAAGCGGAGACCCAGTACTTC
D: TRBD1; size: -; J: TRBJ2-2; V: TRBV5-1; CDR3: CASSLAPGQGASGELFF; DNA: TGCGCCAGCAGCTTGGCTCCGGGACAGGGGGCTTCCGGGGAGCTGTTTTTT
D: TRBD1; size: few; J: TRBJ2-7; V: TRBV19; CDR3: CASSPGQGNYYEQYF; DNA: TGTGCCAGTAGCCCGGGACAGGGCAATTACTACGAGCAGTACTTC
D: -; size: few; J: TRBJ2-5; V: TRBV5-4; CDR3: CASSWGAGPQETQYF; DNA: TGTGCCAGCAGCTGGGGGGCGGGGCCTCAAGAGACCCAGTACTTC
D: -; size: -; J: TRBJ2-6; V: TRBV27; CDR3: CASSSANVLTF; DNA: TGTGCCAGCAGTTCCGCCAACGTCCTGACTTTC
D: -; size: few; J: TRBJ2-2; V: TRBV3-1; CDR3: CASSLRPGTGVGELFF; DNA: TGTGCCAGCAGCCTTCGGCCAGGGACCGGGGTCGGGGAGCTGTTTTTT
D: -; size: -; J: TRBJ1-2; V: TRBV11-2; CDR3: CVSSLGLWQGPNYGYTF; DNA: TGTGTCAGCAGCTTAGGACTGTGGCAGGGGCCTAACTATGGCTACACCTTC
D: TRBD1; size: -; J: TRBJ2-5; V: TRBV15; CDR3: CATSRPRTGGETQYF; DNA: TGTGCCACCAGCAGACCTCGGACAGGGGGAGAGACCCAGTACTTC
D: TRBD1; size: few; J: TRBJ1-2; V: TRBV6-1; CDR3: CASSERGTAYYGYTF; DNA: TGTGCCAGCAGTGAACGCGGGACAGCTTACTATGGCTACACCTTC
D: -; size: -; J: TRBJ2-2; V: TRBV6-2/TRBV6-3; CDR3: CASSYHQTGELFF; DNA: TGTGCCAGCAGTTACCATCAGACCGGGGAGCTGTTTTTT
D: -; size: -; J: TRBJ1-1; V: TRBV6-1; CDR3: CASSYGLALGTEAFF; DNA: TGTGCCAGCAGTTACGGTCTGGCTCTGGGCACTGAAGCTTTCTTT
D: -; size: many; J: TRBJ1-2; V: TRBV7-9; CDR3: CASSLLEDRDTNYGYTF; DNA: TGTGCCAGCAGCTTGTTGGAGGACCGGGACACCAACTATGGCTACACCTTC
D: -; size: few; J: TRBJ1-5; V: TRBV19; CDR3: CASSSPATVSNQPQHF; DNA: TGTGCCAGTAGTTCGCCCGCGACAGTTAGCAATCAGCCCCAGCATTTT
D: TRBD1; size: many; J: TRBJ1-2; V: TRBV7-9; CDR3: CASSREGETGGYGYTF; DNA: TGTGCCAGCAGCAGAGAGGGGGAGACAGGGGGCTACGGCTACACCTTC
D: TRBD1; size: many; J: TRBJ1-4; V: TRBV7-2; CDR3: CASSSDRGHEKLFF; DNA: TGTGCCAGCAGCTCTGACAGGGGGCATGAAAAACTGTTTTTT
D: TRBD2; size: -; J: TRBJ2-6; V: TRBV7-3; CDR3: CASSPGLAGLSGANVLTF; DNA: TGTGCCAGCAGCCCGGGACTAGCGGGCCTCTCTGGGGCCAACGTCCTGACTTTC
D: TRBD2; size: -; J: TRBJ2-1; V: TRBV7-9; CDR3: CASSGGTSGHNEQFF; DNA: TGTGCCAGCAGCGGAGGGACTAGCGGCCACAATGAGCAGTTCTTC
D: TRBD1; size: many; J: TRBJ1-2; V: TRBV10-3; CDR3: CAIRLGQGANYGYTF; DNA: TGTGCCATCAGACTCGGACAGGGAGCCAACTATGGCTACACCTTC
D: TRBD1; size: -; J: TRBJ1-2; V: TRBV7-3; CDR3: CASSYSDRAWDGYTF; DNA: TGTGCCAGCAGCTACTCGGACAGGGCCTGGGATGGCTACACCTTC
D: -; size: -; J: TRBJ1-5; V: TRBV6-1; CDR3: CVSSEYGPGGNQPQHF; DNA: TGTGTCAGCAGTGAATATGGCCCCGGAGGCAATCAGCCCCAGCATTTT
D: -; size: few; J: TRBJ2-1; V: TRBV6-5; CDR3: CASSARSGPRYNEQFF; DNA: TGTGCCAGCAGCGCTCGATCTGGGCCCCGGTACAATGAGCAGTTCTTC
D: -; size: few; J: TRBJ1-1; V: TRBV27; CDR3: CASSSTGYDTEAFF; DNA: TGTGCCAGCAGCTCTACAGGGTACGACACTGAAGCTTTCTTT
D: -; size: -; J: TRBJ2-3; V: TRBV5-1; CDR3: CASSELDVADTQYF; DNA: TGCGCCAGCAGCGAACTTGACGTAGCAGATACGCAGTATTTT
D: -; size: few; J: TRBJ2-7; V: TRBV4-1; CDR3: CASSRTITYEQYF; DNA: TGCGCCAGCAGTCGGACAATAACCTACGAGCAGTACTTC
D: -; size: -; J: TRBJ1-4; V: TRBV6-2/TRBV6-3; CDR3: CASSWTGTTDEKLFF; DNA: TGTGCCAGCAGTTGGACCGGGACTACAGATGAAAAACTGTTTTTT
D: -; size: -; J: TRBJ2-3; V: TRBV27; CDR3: CASSNRDSSTDTQYF; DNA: TGTGCCAGCTCCAACAGGGATTCTAGCACAGATACGCAGTATTTT
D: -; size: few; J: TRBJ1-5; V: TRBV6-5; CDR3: CASSYGGTNQPQHF; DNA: TGTGCCAGCAGTTACGGGGGGACTAATCAGCCCCAGCATTTT
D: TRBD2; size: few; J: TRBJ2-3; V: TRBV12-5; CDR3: CASGSAGGPWDTQYF; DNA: TGTGCTAGTGGATCAGCGGGGGGGCCTTGGGATACGCAGTATTTT
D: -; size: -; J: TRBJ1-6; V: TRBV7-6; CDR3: CASRPDRNSPLHF; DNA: TGTGCCAGCAGACCCGACAGGAATTCACCCCTCCACTTT
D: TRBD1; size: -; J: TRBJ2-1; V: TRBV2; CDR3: CASKVPGGKNEQFF; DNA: TGTGCCAGCAAGGTACCAGGGGGTAAGAATGAGCAGTTCTTC
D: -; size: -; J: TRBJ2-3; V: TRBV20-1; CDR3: CSVKPGQVIEGRLVDTQYF; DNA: TGCAGTGTTAAACCGGGACAAGTAATTGAAGGGAGACTGGTAGATACGCAGTATTTT
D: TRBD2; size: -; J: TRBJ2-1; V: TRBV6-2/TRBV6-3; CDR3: CASSYGGTSGIKRDEQFF; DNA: TGTGCCAGCAGCTACGGGGGTACTAGCGGGATTAAACGGGATGAGCAGTTCTTC
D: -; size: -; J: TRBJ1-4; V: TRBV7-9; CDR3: CASSIYQGGDEKLFF; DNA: TGTGCCAGCAGCATCTATCAGGGAGGGGATGAAAAACTGTTTTTT
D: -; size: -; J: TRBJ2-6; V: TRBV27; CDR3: CASGAGANVLTF; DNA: TGTGCCAGCGGCGCTGGGGCCAACGTCCTGACTTTC
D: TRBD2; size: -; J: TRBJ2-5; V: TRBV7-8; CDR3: CASSPPGLGEIQYF; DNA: TGTGCCAGCAGCCCGCCGGGACTAGGAGAGATCCAGTACTTC
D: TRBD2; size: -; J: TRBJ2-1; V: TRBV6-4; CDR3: CANSALAGGWNVQFF; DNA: TGTGCCAACAGTGCCCTAGCGGGGGGATGGAATGTGCAGTTCTTC
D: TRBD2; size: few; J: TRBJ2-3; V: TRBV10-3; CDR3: CAISAPRELAGVDTDTQYF; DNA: TGTGCCATCAGTGCACCGCGGGAACTAGCGGGCGTTGACACAGATACGCAGTATTTT
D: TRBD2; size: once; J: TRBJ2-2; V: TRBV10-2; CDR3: CASSELAGGYTGELFF; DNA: TGCGCCAGCAGTGAACTAGCGGGGGGGTACACCGGGGAGCTGTTTTTT
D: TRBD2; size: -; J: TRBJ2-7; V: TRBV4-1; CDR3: CASSTSGGDYEQYF; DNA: TGCGCCAGCAGCACAAGCGGGGGTGACTACGAGCAGTACTTC
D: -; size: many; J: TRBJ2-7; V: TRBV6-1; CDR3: CASTIRLAYEQYF; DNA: TGTGCCAGCACAATAAGACTGGCCTACGAGCAGTACTTC
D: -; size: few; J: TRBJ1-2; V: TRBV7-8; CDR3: CASTPAPNYGYTF; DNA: TGTGCCAGCACGCCGGCACCAAACTATGGCTACACCTTC
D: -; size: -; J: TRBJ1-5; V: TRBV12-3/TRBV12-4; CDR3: CASSRGGSGNQPQHF; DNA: TGTGCCAGCAGTAGGGGGGGTTCGGGCAATCAGCCCCAGCATTTT